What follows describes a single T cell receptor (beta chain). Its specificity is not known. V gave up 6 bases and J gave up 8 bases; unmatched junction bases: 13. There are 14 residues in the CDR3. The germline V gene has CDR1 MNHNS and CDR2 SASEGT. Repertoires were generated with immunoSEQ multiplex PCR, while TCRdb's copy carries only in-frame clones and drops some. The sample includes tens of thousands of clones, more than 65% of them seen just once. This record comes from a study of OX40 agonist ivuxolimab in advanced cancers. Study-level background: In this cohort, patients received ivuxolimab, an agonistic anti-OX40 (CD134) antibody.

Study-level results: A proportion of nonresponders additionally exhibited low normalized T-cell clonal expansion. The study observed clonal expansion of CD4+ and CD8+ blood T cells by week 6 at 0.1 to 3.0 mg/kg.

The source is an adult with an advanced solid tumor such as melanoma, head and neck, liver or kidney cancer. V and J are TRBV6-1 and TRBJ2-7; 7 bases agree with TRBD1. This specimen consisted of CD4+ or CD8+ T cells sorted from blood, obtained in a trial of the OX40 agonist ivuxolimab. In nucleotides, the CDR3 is TGTGCCAGCAGCAACTCCGGGACAGCAATGCAGCAGTACTTC. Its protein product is CASSNSGTAMQQYF.